This T cell receptor beta chain was recovered during a study of blood T cell repertoires in COVID-19. About the study: T cells, B-cell-depleted T cells, or PBMCs provided the cDNA or gDNA that served as material.

Germline CDR1 MNHEY, CDR2 SVGAGI. This CDR3 comprises 11 residues. Sequenced by immunoSEQ multiplex PCR; TCRdb stores in-frame clones only, minus some. Of about 350,000 clones listed, more than 75% are singletons. V gene TRBV6-5 combines with J gene TRBJ1-1; the D is unclear. Sequencing used peripheral blood. The clonotype comes from a woman aged 18-30 years who had recovered from COVID-19. The CDR3 reads CVVFLRTEAFF. CDR3 bases: TGTGTCGTATTTCTGCGGACTGAAGCTTTCTTT.